This TCR beta chain emerged from a study of blood T cell repertoires in COVID-19. As for the study in general: Researchers got acute and convalescent COVID-19 samples from the United States, Italy and Spain.

Seattle enrolled patients during active infection and tracked them longitudinally. As originally analysed: Estimation of nucleated cell counts was performed using reference gene primer amplification. Generated by immunoSEQ multiplex PCR, the TCRdb table keeps only in-frame clones and is missing some. That table furnishes V, J and clone size, whereas the DNA furnished D and trimming. This sample yields a few hundred thousand clones, of which around 90% are seen a single time; more than 0.7% belongs to the top ten. V lost 3 bases and J lost 1; bases outside the gene matches: 4. The CDR3 extends over 16 amino acids. Germline V CDR1 and CDR2: WSHSY, SAAADI.

Specimen: peripheral blood. The chain employs TRBV10-2 and TRBJ2-1, with TRBD2 identical over 9 bases. This sequence originates from a man between 18 and 35 years old with COVID-19, enrolled during active disease. The CDR3 here is CASSDGAGGSYNEQFF. In DNA form, the CDR3 reads TGCGCCAGCAGTGATGGAGCGGGAGGATCCTACAATGAGCAGTTCTTC.